The present T cell receptor beta chain was sequenced within a study of T cell changes during pregnancy in multiple sclerosis. TCRdb keeps only in-frame clones here, not all; method: immunoSEQ multiplex PCR. This table holds roughly 42,000 clones, 91% found once. The CDR3 has 15 residues. Germline V gives CDR1 SGHVS, CDR2 FQNEAQ. V shed 5 bases, J shed 5 bases, and the junction held 10 bases outside the gene matches. This sequence was found in a female donor in good health, enrolled as a control in a pregnancy study. J is TRBJ2-5 and V is TRBV7-8, with 8 bases identical to TRBD2. The sequencing used CD4+ T cells from peripheral blood mononuclear cells, collected in the second trimester of pregnancy. CDR3 region: CASSHLAGWSETQYF. CDR3 DNA: TGTGCCAGCAGCCACTTAGCGGGGTGGAGTGAGACCCAGTACTTC.